This T cell receptor beta chain is from a study of OX40 agonist ivuxolimab in advanced cancers. TCRdb's copy holds only in-frame clones and misses some; the assay was immunoSEQ multiplex PCR. The table shows about 83,000 clones, with roughly 80% occurring only once. V gave up 5 bases and J gave up 5 bases; unmatched junction bases: 6. Per germline, CDR1 MNHNS and CDR2 SASEGT. This CDR3 is built from 15 residues. Sample: CD4+ or CD8+ T cells sorted from blood, taken in a trial of the OX40 agonist ivuxolimab. This sequence joins TRBV6-1 and TRBJ2-3; 11 bases fit TRBD2. This receptor was obtained from an adult with an advanced solid tumor such as melanoma, head and neck, liver or kidney cancer. The CDR3 bases are TGTGCCAGCAGTTTACTAGCGGGGGCGGGAGATACGCAGTATTTT. Amino acid sequence: CASSLLAGAGDTQYF.